The TCR beta chain under discussion was sequenced for a study of neurological immune-mediated disorders. Synthesis of cDNA was accomplished via 5'RACE employing 10-nucleotide random UMIs. The yield of each sequencing run was over 160 million TCR-beta sequences from 15-18 subjects. TCRdb used MiXCR to reprocess the 5' RACE reads, holding one entry per CDR3 protein. The sample carries fewer than 60,000 distinct CDR3 sequences, about an eighth recorded once. The study, taken as a whole, reports: HTLV-1-associated myelopathy led in TCR clonal expansion, while multiple sclerosis ranked lowest, below healthy controls.

At least ten counts were recorded for this clonotype. Its antigen remains unknown. Germline V gene data show CDR1 as DFQATT and CDR2 as SNEGSKA (reference sequence). V was pared by 5 bases and J by 0 bases, with 10 bases between. The CDR3 length is 13 residues. Indicated time point: longitudinal time-point 2. 2 million unsorted PBMCs were stored in RNAlater at -80 °C before RNA extraction. The sample comprised PBMCs. The sequence was obtained from a male donor with HTLV-1-associated myelopathy (HAM/TSP). The J gene is TRBJ1-1, the V gene TRBV20-1, with TRBD1 as a possible D gene (6 bases). CDR3 nucleotide sequence: TGCAGTGCTGTCAGGGGAATGAACACTGAAGCTTTCTTT. Its protein product is CSAVRGMNTEAFF.